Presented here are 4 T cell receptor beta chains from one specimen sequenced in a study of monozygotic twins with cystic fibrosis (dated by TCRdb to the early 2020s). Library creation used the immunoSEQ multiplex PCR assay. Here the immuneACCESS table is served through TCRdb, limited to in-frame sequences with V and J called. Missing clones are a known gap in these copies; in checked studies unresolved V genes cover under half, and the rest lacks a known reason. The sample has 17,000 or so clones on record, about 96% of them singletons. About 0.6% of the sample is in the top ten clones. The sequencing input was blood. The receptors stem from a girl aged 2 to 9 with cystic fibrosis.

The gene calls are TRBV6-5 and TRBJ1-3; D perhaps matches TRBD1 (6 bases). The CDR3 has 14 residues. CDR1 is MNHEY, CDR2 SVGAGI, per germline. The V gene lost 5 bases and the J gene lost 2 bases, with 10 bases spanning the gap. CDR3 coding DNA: TGTGCCAGCAGTGGGACACTGGCTGGAAACACCATATATTTT. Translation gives CASSGTLAGNTIYF.

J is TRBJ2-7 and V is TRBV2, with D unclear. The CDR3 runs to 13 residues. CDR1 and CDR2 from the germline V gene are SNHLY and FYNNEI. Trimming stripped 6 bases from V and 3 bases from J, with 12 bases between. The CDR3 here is CASRMDPYYEQYF. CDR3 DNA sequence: TGTGCCAGCAGGATGGATCCCTACTACGAGCAGTACTTC.

The CDR3 DNA reads as TGCGCCAGCAGCAGACAGGGGGAGAACACTGAAGCTTTCTTT. Protein: CASSRQGENTEAFF. J is TRBJ1-1 and V is TRBV5-1; 9 bases map to TRBD1. The CDR3 is made up of 14 amino acids. V lost 4 bases and J lost 1; bases outside the gene matches: 2. Germline V CDR1 and CDR2: SGHRS, YFSETQ.

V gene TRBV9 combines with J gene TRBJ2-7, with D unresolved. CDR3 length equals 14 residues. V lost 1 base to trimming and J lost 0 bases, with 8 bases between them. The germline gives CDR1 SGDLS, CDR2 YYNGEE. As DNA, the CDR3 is TGTGCCAGCAGCGTAAAGGAGAGCTCCTACGAGCAGTACTTC. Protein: CASSVKESSYEQYF.